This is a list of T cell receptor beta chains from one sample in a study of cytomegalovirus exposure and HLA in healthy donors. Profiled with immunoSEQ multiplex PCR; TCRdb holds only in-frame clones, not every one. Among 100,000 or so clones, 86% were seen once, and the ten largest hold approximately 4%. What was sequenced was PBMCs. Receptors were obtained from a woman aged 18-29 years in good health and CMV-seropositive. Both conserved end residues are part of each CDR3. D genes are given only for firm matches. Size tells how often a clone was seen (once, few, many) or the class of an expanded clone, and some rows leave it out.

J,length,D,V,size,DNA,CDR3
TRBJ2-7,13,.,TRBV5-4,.,TGTGCCAGCAGCTTGAGGGGTTCCTACGAGCAGTACTTC,CASSLRGSYEQYF
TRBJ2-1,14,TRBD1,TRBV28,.,TGTGCCAGCACTCAGGACAGGGCAGAGTATGAGCAGTTCTTC,CASTQDRAEYEQFF
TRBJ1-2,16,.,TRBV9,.,TGTGCCAGCAGCCCGGGGGTATCAGGAGACAACTATGGCTACACCTTC,CASSPGVSGDNYGYTF
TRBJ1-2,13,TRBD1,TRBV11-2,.,TGTGCCAGCAGCTCGACAGGGTACTATGGCTACACCTTC,CASSSTGYYGYTF
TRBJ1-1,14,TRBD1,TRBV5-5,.,TGTGCCAGCAGCTTGAGGGACAGGGACACTGAAGCTTTCTTT,CASSLRDRDTEAFF
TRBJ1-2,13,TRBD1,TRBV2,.,TGTGCCACCCTCTCCGGGACAGTGCCTGGCTACACCTTC,CATLSGTVPGYTF
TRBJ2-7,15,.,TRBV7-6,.,TGTGCCAGCAGCTACCAGGACAACTACTCCTACGAGCAGTACTTC,CASSYQDNYSYEQYF
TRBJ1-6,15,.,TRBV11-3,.,TGTGCCAGCAGCTTAGGGGGAGGGAATAATTCACCCCTCCACTTT,CASSLGGGNNSPLHF
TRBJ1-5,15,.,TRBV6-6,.,TGTGCCAGCAGTTACTCCCTAATTAGCAATCAGCCCCAGCATTTT,CASSYSLISNQPQHF
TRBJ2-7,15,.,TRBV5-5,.,TGTGCCAGCAGCCGGGTTGTCCTAAGCTCCTACGAGCAGTACTTC,CASSRVVLSSYEQYF
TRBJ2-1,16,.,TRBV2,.,TGTGCCAGCGAGGGCCGAGCGGTCATGATCGTCAATGAGCAGTTCTTC,CASEGRAVMIVNEQFF
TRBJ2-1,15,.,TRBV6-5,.,TGTGCCAGCAGTTCCGGCAGCCCCTACAGCAATGAGCAGTTCTTC,CASSSGSPYSNEQFF
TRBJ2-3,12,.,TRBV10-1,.,TGCGCCAGCAGTTTGGGCCCAGATACGCAGTATTTT,CASSLGPDTQYF
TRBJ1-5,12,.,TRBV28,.,TGTGCCAGCAGTTTCAGGGGTCAGCCCCAGCATTTT,CASSFRGQPQHF
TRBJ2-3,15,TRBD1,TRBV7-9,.,TGTGCCAGCAGCCCGGGACAGGCCCTCACAGATACGCAGTATTTT,CASSPGQALTDTQYF
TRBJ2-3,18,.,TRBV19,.,TGTGCCAGTAGTGCTCGGGGGAAGGGGATAACCAGCACAGATACGCAGTATTTT,CASSARGKGITSTDTQYF
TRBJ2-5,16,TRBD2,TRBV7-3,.,TGTGCCAGCAGCCAGCTGGGGCTAGCGGGAAGCGAGACCCAGTACTTC,CASSQLGLAGSETQYF
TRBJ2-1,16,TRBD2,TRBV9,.,TGTGCCAGCAGCGCCCAACTCGGCGGGGGAGCGCATGAGCAGTTCTTC,CASSAQLGGGAHEQFF
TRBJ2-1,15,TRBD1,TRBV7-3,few,TGTGCCAGCAGCTTAAGGGGTGGGACAGGGAATGAGCAGTTCTTC,CASSLRGGTGNEQFF
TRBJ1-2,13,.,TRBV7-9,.,TGTGCCAGCAAGGGGGAGATTGGCTATGGCTACACCTTC,CASKGEIGYGYTF
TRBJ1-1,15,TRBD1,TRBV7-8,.,TGTGCCAGCAGCTTCTTAGACAGGGTGAGCACTGAAGCTTTCTTT,CASSFLDRVSTEAFF
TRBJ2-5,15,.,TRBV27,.,TGTGCCAGCAGTCCCCTCCTGGGCGCTCAAGAGACCCAGTACTTC,CASSPLLGAQETQYF
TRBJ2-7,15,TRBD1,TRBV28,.,TGTGCCAGCAGTCCTTTCTCGGGACAGGGCTACGAGCAGTACTTC,CASSPFSGQGYEQYF
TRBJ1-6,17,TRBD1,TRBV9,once,TGTGCCAGCAGCGAGGAGGACAGGGAGTCCTATAATTCACCCCTCCACTTT,CASSEEDRESYNSPLHF
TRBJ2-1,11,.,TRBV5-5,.,TGTGCCAGCAGCAACAGGAATGAGCAGTTCTTC,CASSNRNEQFF
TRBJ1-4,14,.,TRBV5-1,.,TGCGCCAGCAGCTCGGGACAAACTAATGAAAAACTGTTTTTT,CASSSGQTNEKLFF
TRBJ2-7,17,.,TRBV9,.,TGTGCCAGCAGCGTGGAGGAGAGCGGGCGGAACCTATACGAGCAGTACTTC,CASSVEESGRNLYEQYF
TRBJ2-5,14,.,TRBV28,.,TGTGCCAGCAGTTTCCCCCGGGTACAAGAGACCCAGTACTTC,CASSFPRVQETQYF
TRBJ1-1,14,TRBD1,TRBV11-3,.,TGTGCCAGCAGCTTGACAGGGTCCAACACTGAAGCTTTCTTT,CASSLTGSNTEAFF
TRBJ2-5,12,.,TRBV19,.,TGTGCCAGCGCGGACAGCCCAGAGACCCAGTACTTC,CASADSPETQYF
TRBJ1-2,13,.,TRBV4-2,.,TGTGCCAGCAGCCAAGTCGGGAGGGATGGCTACACCTTC,CASSQVGRDGYTF
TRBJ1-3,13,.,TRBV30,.,TGTGCCTACAACAGGGACTCTGGAAACACCATATATTTT,CAYNRDSGNTIYF
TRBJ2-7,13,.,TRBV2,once,TGTGCCAGCATAGGAGGGGACTTTAACGAGCAGTACTTC,CASIGGDFNEQYF
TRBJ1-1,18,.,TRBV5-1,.,TGCGCCAGCAGCTTAATGTACGGGACACCTACGTGGGACACTGAAGCTTTCTTT,CASSLMYGTPTWDTEAFF
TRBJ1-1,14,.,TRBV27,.,TGTGCCAGCAGTCCCGGGACTAAGAACACTGAAGCTTTCTTT,CASSPGTKNTEAFF
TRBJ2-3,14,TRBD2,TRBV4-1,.,TGCGCCAGCAGCCGCGGGGGGTCGAGAGATACGCAGTATTTT,CASSRGGSRDTQYF
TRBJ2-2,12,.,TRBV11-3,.,TGTGCCAGCAGCTTAGATACAGGGGAGCTGTTTTTT,CASSLDTGELFF
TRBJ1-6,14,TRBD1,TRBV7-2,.,TGTGCCAGCAGCTGGACAGGGGGGAATTCACCCCTCCACTTT,CASSWTGGNSPLHF
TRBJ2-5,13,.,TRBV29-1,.,TGCAGCGTGAAGGGGATCTTCCAAGAGACCCAGTACTTC,CSVKGIFQETQYF
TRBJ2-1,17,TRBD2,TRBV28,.,TGTGCCAGCAGTCGACGGGGGACTAGCGCCAGGTACAATGAGCAGTTCTTC,CASSRRGTSARYNEQFF
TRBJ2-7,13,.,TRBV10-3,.,TGTGCCATCAGCCCCGCCGGTGCTAACGAGCAGTACTTC,CAISPAGANEQYF
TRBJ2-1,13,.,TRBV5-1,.,TGCGCCAGCAGTCCTAGCTCCTACAATGAGCAGTTCTTC,CASSPSSYNEQFF
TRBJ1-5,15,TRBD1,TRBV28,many,TGTGCCAGCAGCCCTGGGGGACAGGGGGCTCAGCCCCAGCATTTT,CASSPGGQGAQPQHF
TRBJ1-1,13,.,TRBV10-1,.,TGCGCCAGCCGCAGGGCCATGAACACTGAAGCTTTCTTT,CASRRAMNTEAFF
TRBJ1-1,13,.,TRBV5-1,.,TGCGCCAGCAGCTTTATGTTAAACACTGAAGCTTTCTTT,CASSFMLNTEAFF
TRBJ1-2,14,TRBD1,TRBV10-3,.,TGTGCCATTAACAACAGGGGCCAGAACTATGGCTACACCTTC,CAINNRGQNYGYTF
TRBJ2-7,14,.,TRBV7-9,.,TGTGCCAGCAGCTTAGATAGAGGGCGCTACGAGCAGTACTTC,CASSLDRGRYEQYF
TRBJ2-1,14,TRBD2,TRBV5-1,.,TGCGCCAGCAGCGCTAGCGGGGGTAGGCATGAGCAGTTCTTC,CASSASGGRHEQFF